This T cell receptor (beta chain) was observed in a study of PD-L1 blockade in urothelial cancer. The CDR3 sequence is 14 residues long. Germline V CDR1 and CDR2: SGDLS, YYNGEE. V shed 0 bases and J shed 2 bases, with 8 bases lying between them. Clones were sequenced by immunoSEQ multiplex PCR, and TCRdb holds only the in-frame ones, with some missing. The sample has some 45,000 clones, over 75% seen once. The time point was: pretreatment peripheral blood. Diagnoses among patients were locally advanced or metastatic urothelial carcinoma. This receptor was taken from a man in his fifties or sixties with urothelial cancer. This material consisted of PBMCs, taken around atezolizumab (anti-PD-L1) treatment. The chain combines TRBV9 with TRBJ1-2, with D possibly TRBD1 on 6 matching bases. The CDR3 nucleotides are TGTGCCAGCAGCGTAGAGCAGGGGAACTATGGCTACACCTTC. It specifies CASSVEQGNYGYTF.